The 20 T cell receptor beta chains reported below all come from one sample, sequenced in a study of shared clonotypes between healthy human individuals. Assay used: immunoSEQ multiplex PCR; TCRdb lists only in-frame clones, some missing. The sample lists hundreds of thousands of clones, roughly 79% occurring once. Sequencing input: PBMCs. The receptors shown here come from a woman aged 40 to 50 in good health. Some clones in this sample may be carry-over from other donors' samples.

V gene TRBV29-1 combines with J gene TRBJ1-1, with D possibly matching TRBD1 (6 bases). The CDR3 is 12 amino acids. Trimming shortened V by 5 bases and J by 5 bases, and 12 bases separated the two germline ends. Germline V gene lookup returns CDR1 SQVTM and CDR2 ANQGSEA. Here the CDR3 reads CSVWGRGTEAFF. The CDR3, as DNA: TGCAGCGTTTGGGGCAGGGGTACTGAAGCTTTCTTT.

The V call is TRBV4-1, the J call TRBJ2-3, with 7 bases matching TRBD1. Looked up from germline, CDR1 is MGHRA and CDR2 is YSYEKL. The CDR3 has 13 amino acids. V shed 3 bases, J shed 7 bases, and the junction held 4 bases outside the gene matches. CDR3 loop: CASSQPQGYTQYF. DNA of the CDR3: TGCGCCAGCAGCCAGCCACAGGGGTATACGCAGTATTTT.

The chain has TRBV5-4 and TRBJ1-2; D is undetermined. V lost 4 bases and J lost 0, with 7 bases in between. This CDR3 has 13 amino acids. From germline, CDR1 is SGHNT and CDR2 YYREEE (reference sequence). CDR3 sequence (DNA): TGTGCCAGCAGCCTGTGGGCTAACTATGGCTACACCTTC. This translates into CASSLWANYGYTF.

The chain uses TRBV7-9 and TRBJ2-1; 9 nucleotides agree with TRBD1. Germline V gene data show CDR1 as SEHNR and CDR2 as FQNEAQ (reference sequence). The CDR3 has 13 residues. The J segment lost 8 bases and the V segment lost 8 bases, leaving 7 bases of the junction unmatched. CDR3 DNA: TGTGCCAGCGTACAGGGGGCGCATGATGAGCAGTTCTTC. As protein: CASVQGAHDEQFF.

The chain uses TRBV28 and TRBJ2-7; D perhaps matches TRBD2 (6 bases). V was clipped by 4 bases and J by 4 bases, with 17 bases between them. This CDR3 has 15 residues. Germline values: CDR1 MDHEN, CDR2 SYDVKM. The CDR3 loop is CASSSPGSGGYEQYF. In DNA form, the CDR3 reads TGTGCCAGCAGTTCCCCCGGGAGCGGAGGGTACGAGCAGTACTTC. Full variable domain (outside the CDR3, taken from reference TRBV28 and TRBJ2-7): DVKVTQSSRYLVKRTGEKVFLECVQDMDHENMFWYRQDPGLGLRLIYFSYDVKMKEKGDIPEGYSVSREKKERFSLILESASTNQTSMYLCASSSPGSGGYEQYFGPGTRLTVT.

This clone was found many times. This chain uses TRBV29-1 with TRBJ1-1; perhaps TRBD1 as D (5 bases). Trimming removed 4 bases from V and 7 bases from J, with 10 bases in between. Germline CDR1 is SQVTM and CDR2 is ANQGSEA. The CDR3 has 11 amino acids. The CDR3 DNA reads as TGCAGCGTTGCGCGGGGGGGTGAAGCTTTCTTT. The encoded protein is CSVARGGEAFF. The full variable domain, its missing parts supplied by reference TRBV29-1 and TRBJ1-1, is SAVISQKPSRDICQRGTSLTIQCQVDSQVTMMFWYRQQPGQSLTLIATANQGSEATYESGFVIDKFPISRPNLTFSTLTVSNMSPEDSSIYLCSVARGGEAFFGQGTRLTVV.

This clone was seen just once. Other DNA sequences in the same sample also yield this CDR3. The rearrangement uses TRBV4-1 and TRBJ2-3; 9 bases line up with TRBD2. The CDR3 runs 15 residues. Germline assignment: CDR1 MGHRA and CDR2 YSYEKL. V lost 8 bases, J lost 5 bases, and 11 bases stayed unmatched. The CDR3 DNA follows: TGCGCCAGCTCAGGCGGGAGGGCCCCCGGAGATACGCAGTATTTT. This gives the protein CASSGGRAPGDTQYF.

CDR3 region: CASSDRGQSNYGYTF. CDR3 sequence (DNA): TGCGCCAGCAGTGACAGGGGGCAATCTAACTATGGCTACACCTTC. This rearrangement joins TRBV10-2 to TRBJ1-2; TRBD1 aligns across 8 bases. CDR1 and CDR2 (germline): WSHSY, SAAADI. The length of the CDR3 is 15 residues. With 3 bases clipped from V and 0 bases from J, the junction kept 3 bases outside the gene matches.

The rearrangement uses TRBV7-2 and TRBJ1-2; possible D gene TRBD1, 6 bases. Trimming cost V 9 bases and J 0 bases, with 11 bases left between them. The CDR3 runs 13 residues. CDR1 and CDR2 from the germline V gene are SGHTA and FQGNSA. The CDR3 DNA reads TGTGCCAGTCTAGCAGGGGCTAACTATGGCTACACCTTC. It translates to CASLAGANYGYTF.

This chain joins TRBV4-3 and TRBJ2-1, with D possibly being TRBD2 (5 bases). There are 15 residues in the CDR3. V gave up 0 bases and J gave up 2 bases, with 8 bases separating them. Germline lookup yields CDR1 LGHNA and CDR2 YSLEER. Here the CDR3 DNA reads TGCGCCAGCAGCCAAGAGGAGGTTGCCTACAATGAGCAGTTCTTC. Amino acids: CASSQEEVAYNEQFF.

As regards this clone: Other DNA sequences in the same sample also yield this CDR3. The CDR3 sequence is CASSLGQRNTEAFF. CDR3 DNA: TGCGCCAGCAGCCTGGGACAAAGGAACACTGAAGCTTTCTTT. The V call is TRBV5-1, the J call TRBJ1-1, with a tentative D call TRBD1 (6 bases). This CDR3 contains 14 residues. The V gene's germline CDR1 is SGHRS and CDR2 YFSETQ. The germline V and J ends were trimmed by 4 bases and 1 base, with 11 bases remaining between them.

The J gene is TRBJ1-3, the V gene TRBV6-6; D perhaps matches TRBD1 (5 bases). The V end lost 8 bases, the J end lost 4 bases, and 18 bases lay between the germline ends. CDR3 size: 15 residues. Germline V lookup: CDR1 MNHNY, CDR2 SVGAGI (reference sequence). The CDR3 loop reads CASQTVGGAGNTIYF. The CDR3 nucleotides are TGTGCCAGCCAAACGGTTGGGGGAGCCGGAAACACCATATATTTT.

The chain uses TRBV19 and TRBJ2-3, with 9 nucleotides matching TRBD2. Per germline, CDR1 LNHDA and CDR2 SQIVND (reference sequence). This CDR3 has 15 residues. The V segment lost 5 bases and the J segment 3 bases; nucleotides outside the gene matches: 6. CDR3 DNA: TGTGCCAGTAGTCCCCTAGCGGGATTTACAGATACGCAGTATTTT. This gives the protein CASSPLAGFTDTQYF.

The chain employs TRBV18 and TRBJ2-7; perhaps TRBD1 as D (6 bases). V was pared by 6 bases and J by 9 bases, with 15 bases between. CDR3 length: 12 residues. Germline loops: CDR1 KGHSH, CDR2 LQKENI. The CDR3 DNA sequence: TGTGCCAGCTCTACAGGGTTTGAGGTGCAGTACTTC. It yields the protein CASSTGFEVQYF.

V and J are TRBV18 and TRBJ2-7; the match to TRBD1 covers 9 bases. Trimming at V came to 2 bases and at J to 5 bases, leaving 7 bases not matched to a gene. This CDR3 spans 15 amino acids. Germline-derived CDR1 and CDR2 are KGHSH and LQKENI. The CDR3 region is CASSPRQGVVDEQYF. The CDR3, as DNA: TGTGCCAGCTCACCAAGACAGGGGGTCGTCGACGAGCAGTACTTC.

The genes are TRBV5-1 and TRBJ2-5; D could derive from TRBD1 or TRBD2 (5 bases each). The CDR3 contains 13 residues. The germline gives CDR1 SGHRS, CDR2 YFSETQ. V lost 7 bases and J lost 3, with 13 bases in between. The DNA for the CDR3 is TGCGCCAGCTGCAGGGACCCCGAAGAGACCCAGTACTTC. Its translation is CASCRDPEETQYF.

The chain combines TRBV7-8 with TRBJ2-3; TRBD2 might be the D (5 bases). The germline V gene has CDR1 SGHVS and CDR2 FQNEAQ. The V end lost 6 bases, the J end lost 8 bases, and 9 bases lay between the germline ends. This CDR3 spans 11 amino acids. CDR3 protein: CASRLEATQYF. The CDR3 nucleotides are TGTGCCAGCAGACTAGAGGCTACGCAGTATTTT.

V usage is TRBV7-8 and J usage is TRBJ1-5; D ambiguous. CDR3 length equals 15 residues. In germline, CDR1 is SGHVS, CDR2 FQNEAQ. The germline V and J ends were trimmed by 2 bases and 3 bases, with 11 bases remaining between them. In DNA form, the CDR3 reads TGTGCCAGCAGCTTAAGTACTGGAACCAATCAGCCCCAGCATTTT. It codes for CASSLSTGTNQPQHF. Full variable domain (remainder filled in from reference TRBV7-8 and TRBJ1-5): GAGVSQSPRYKVAKRGQDVALRCDPISGHVSLFWYQQALGQGPEFLTYFQNEAQLDKSGLPSDRFFAERPEGSVSTLKIQRTQQEDSAVYLCASSLSTGTNQPQHFGDGTRLSIL.

The rearrangement joins TRBV4-1 to TRBJ2-7; D call uncertain. Germline V gene lookup returns CDR1 MGHRA and CDR2 YSYEKL. The V and J ends lost 1 base and 0 bases respectively, with 10 bases between them. The CDR3 is 15 residues long. The CDR3 coding sequence is TGCGCCAGCAGCCAAGCTTCATTTAGCTCCTACGAGCAGTACTTC. Residues: CASSQASFSSYEQYF.

The rearrangement uses TRBV7-9 and TRBJ1-1; unclear D gene. Germline CDR1 SEHNR, CDR2 FQNEAQ (reference sequence). This CDR3 comprises 14 residues. The V end was cut by 1 base, the J end by 1 base, with 7 bases between. DNA of the CDR3: TGTGCCAGCAGCTTAGGGACCAAGAACACTGAAGCTTTCTTT. Translation: CASSLGTKNTEAFF.